The source of this T cell receptor (beta chain) is a study of CD8 T cells in ankylosing spondylitis. Study-level findings and limits: Clones that were linked to disease were CD8+ and were relatively rare in peripheral blood. Reportedly, significant enrichment of disease-linked clones occurred in matched ankylosing spondylitis synovial fluid.

Trimming removed 3 bases from V and 13 bases from J, with 18 bases in between. Germline CDR1 SGHTA, CDR2 FQGTGA. The CDR3 runs 13 residues. Comments on this clonotype: The target antigen is unknown.

A single record per CDR3 protein comes from TCRdb applying MiXCR to the 5' RACE reads. Here the sample spans 150,000 to 200,000 distinct CDR3 sequences, roughly 18% being singletons. The specimen was blood, either unsorted or a sorted T cell fraction (not recorded which). The clonotype was recovered from a male donor with ankylosing spondylitis or in good health (not recorded which). This sequence joins TRBV7-3 and TRBJ1-1, with D perhaps matching TRBD1 (6 bases). The CDR3 sequence is CASSFLPGEMVFF. The CDR3 nucleotides read TGTGCCAGCAGCTTTTTGCCAGGGGAGATGGTTTTCTTT. Based on the CDR3 plus reference TRBV7-3 and TRBJ1-1, the full variable domain is GAGVSQTPSNKVTEKGKYVELRCDPISGHTALYWYRQSLGQGPEFLIYFQGTGAADDSGLPNDRFFAVRPEGSVSTLKIQRTERGDSAVYLCASSFLPGEMVFFGQGTRLTVV.